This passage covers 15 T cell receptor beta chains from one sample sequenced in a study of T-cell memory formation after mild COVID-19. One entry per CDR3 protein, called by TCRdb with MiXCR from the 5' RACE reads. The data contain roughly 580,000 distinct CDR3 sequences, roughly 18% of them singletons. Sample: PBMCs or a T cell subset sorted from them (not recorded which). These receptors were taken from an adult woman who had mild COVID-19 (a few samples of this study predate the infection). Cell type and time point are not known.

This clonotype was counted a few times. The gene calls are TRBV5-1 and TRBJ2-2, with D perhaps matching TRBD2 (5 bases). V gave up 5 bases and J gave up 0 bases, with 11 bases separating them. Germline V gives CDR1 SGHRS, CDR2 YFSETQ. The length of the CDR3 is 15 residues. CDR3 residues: CASRSYGTNTGELFF. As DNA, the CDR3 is TGCGCCAGCAGGTCTTACGGGACGAACACCGGGGAGCTGTTTTTT.

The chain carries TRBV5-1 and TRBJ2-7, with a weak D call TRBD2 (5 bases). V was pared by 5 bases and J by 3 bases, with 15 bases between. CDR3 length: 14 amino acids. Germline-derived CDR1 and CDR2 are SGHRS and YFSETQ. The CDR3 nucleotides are TGCGCCAGCAGATACAAACCTGAGGGCTACGAGCAGTACTTC. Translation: CASRYKPEGYEQYF. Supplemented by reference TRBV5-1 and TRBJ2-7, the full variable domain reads KAGVTQTPRYLIKTRGQQVTLSCSPISGHRSVSWYQQTPGQGLQFLFEYFSETQRNKGNFPGRFSGRQFSNSRSEMNVSTLELGDSALYLCASRYKPEGYEQYFGPGTRLTVT.

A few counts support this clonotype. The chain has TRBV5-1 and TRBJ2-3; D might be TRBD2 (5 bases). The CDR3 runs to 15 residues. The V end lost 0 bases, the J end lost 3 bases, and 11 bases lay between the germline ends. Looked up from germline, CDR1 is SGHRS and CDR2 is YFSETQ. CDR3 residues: CASSLVLGETDTQYF. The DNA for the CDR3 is TGCGCCAGCAGCTTGGTTTTGGGAGAGACAGATACGCAGTATTTT.

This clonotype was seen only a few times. The CDR3 coding sequence is TGTGCCAGCAGTACGGGACAGGGAAGGTCCGGGGAGCTGTTTTTT. Translation: CASSTGQGRSGELFF. V usage is TRBV12-3 or TRBV12-4 and J usage is TRBJ2-2; the match to TRBD1 covers 9 bases. After removal of 5 bases from V and 6 bases from J, the junction contained 7 bases not matched to a gene. The CDR3 is 15 residues long.

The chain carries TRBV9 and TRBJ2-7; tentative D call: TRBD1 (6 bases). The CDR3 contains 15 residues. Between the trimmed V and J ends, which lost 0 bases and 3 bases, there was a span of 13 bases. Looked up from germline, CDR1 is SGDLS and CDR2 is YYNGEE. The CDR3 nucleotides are TGTGCCAGCAGCGTAGCTTCCGGACAGAACTACGAGCAGTACTTC. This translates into CASSVASGQNYEQYF.

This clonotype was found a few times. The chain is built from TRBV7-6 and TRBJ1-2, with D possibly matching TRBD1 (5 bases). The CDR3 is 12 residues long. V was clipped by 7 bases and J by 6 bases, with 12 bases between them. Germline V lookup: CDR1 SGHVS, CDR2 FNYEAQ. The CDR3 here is CASTSAGHGYTF. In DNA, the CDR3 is TGTGCCAGCACCTCTGCGGGGCATGGCTACACCTTC. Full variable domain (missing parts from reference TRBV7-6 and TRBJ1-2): GAGVSQSPRYKVTKRGQDVALRCDPISGHVSLYWYRQALGQGPEFLTYFNYEAQQDKSGLPNDRFSAERPEGSISTLTIQRTEQRDSAMYRCASTSAGHGYTFGSGTRLTVV.

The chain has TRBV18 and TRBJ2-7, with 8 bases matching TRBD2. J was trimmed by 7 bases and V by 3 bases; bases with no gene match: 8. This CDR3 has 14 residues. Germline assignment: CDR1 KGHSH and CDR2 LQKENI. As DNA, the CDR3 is TGTGCCAGCTCACCGGGAGCGGGAGTCGAAGAGCAGTACTTC. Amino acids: CASSPGAGVEEQYF. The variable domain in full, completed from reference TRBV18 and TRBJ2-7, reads NAGVMQNPRHLVRRRGQEARLRCSPMKGHSHVYWYRQLPEEGLKFMVYLQKENIIDESGMPKERFSAEFPKEGPSILRIQQVVRGDSAAYFCASSPGAGVEEQYFGPGTRLTVT.

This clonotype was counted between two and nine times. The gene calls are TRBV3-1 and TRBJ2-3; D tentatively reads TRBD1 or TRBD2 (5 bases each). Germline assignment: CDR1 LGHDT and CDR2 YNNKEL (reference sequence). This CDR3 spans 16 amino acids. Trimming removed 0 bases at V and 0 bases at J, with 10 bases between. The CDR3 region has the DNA TGTGCCAGCAGCCAAGATGACGGGGCTAGCACAGATACGCAGTATTTT. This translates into CASSQDDGASTDTQYF.

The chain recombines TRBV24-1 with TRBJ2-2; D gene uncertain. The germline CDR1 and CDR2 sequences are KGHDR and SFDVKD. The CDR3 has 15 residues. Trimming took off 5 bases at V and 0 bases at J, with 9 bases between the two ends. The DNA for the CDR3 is TGTGCCACCAGTGTAGGACCCGCGAACACCGGGGAGCTGTTTTTT. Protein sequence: CATSVGPANTGELFF.

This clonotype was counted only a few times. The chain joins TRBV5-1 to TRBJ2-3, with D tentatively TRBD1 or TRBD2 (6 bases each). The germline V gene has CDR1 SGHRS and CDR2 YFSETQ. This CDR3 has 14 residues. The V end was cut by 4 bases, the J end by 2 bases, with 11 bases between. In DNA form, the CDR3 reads TGCGCCAGCAGCAACGGGGGCCTCACAGATACGCAGTATTTT. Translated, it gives CASSNGGLTDTQYF.

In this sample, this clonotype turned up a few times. For the CDR3, the DNA is TGTGCCAGCAGTTCAACTAGCGGGTGGATGTACTTC. Amino acids: CASSSTSGWMYF. The chain has TRBV7-9 and TRBJ2-7; 9 nucleotides align to TRBD2. Germline CDR1 is SEHNR and CDR2 is FQNEAQ (reference sequence). The CDR3 totals 12 residues. The V and J ends lost 6 bases and 12 bases, in that order; junction bases with no gene match: 9.

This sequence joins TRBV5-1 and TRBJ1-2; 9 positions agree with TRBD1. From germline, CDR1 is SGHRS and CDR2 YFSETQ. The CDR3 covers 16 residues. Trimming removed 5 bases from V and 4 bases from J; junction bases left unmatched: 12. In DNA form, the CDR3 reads TGCGCCAGCAGGGTCGGGGACAGGGCCTTTGTCTATGGCTACACCTTC. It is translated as CASRVGDRAFVYGYTF.

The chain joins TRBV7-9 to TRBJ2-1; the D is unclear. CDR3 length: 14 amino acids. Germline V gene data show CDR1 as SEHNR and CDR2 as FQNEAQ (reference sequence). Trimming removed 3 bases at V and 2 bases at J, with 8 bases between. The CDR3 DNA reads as TGTGCCAGCAGCTTCCCTGCCACCTACAATGAGCAGTTCTTC. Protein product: CASSFPATYNEQFF.

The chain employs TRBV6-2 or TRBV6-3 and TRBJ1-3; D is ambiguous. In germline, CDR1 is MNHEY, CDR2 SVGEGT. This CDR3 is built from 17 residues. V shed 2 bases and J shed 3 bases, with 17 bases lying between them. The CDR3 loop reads CASSYRTGDLFGNTIYF. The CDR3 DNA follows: TGTGCCAGCAGTTACCGGACCGGGGATTTATTTGGAAACACCATATATTTT.

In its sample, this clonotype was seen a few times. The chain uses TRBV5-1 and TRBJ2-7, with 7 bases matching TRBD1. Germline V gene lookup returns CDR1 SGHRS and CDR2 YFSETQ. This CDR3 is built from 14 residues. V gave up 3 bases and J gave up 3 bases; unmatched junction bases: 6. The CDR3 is CASSSGQAFYEQYF. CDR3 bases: TGCGCCAGCAGCTCTGGACAGGCCTTCTACGAGCAGTACTTC. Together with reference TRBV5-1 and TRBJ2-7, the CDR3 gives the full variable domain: KAGVTQTPRYLIKTRGQQVTLSCSPISGHRSVSWYQQTPGQGLQFLFEYFSETQRNKGNFPGRFSGRQFSNSRSEMNVSTLELGDSALYLCASSSGQAFYEQYFGPGTRLTVT.